The 30 T cell receptor beta chains below come from one sample, sequenced in a study of shared clonotypes between healthy human individuals. Clones were sequenced by immunoSEQ multiplex PCR, and TCRdb holds only the in-frame ones, with some missing. The sample comprises 780,000 or so clones, roughly 72% of which are singletons, and roughly 1.8% rests with the top ten. Sequencing used memory CD4+ T cells sorted from blood. The subset was: CD45RA-negative fraction. The receptors shown here come from a woman aged 25 to 45 in good health.

With respect to this clone: Other DNA sequences in the same sample also yield this CDR3. This chain connects TRBV20-1 to TRBJ2-7, with D unresolved. Trimming took 6 bases from V and 3 from J, leaving 9 bases between them. The CDR3 loop spans 11 amino acids. Per germline, CDR1 DFQATT and CDR2 SNEGSKA (reference sequence). In DNA, the CDR3 is TGCAGTGCACCCCGCGACTACGAGCAGTACTTC. Translation: CSAPRDYEQYF.

The chain carries TRBV4-2 and TRBJ1-1, with D unclear. CDR1 and CDR2 (germline): LGHNA, YNFKEQ. This CDR3 comprises 15 residues. The V end lost 4 bases, the J end lost 1 base, and 13 bases lay between the germline ends. CDR3 in amino acids: CASSLNQQPNTEAFF. For the CDR3, the DNA is TGTGCCAGCAGCCTAAACCAGCAGCCGAACACTGAAGCTTTCTTT.

J is TRBJ1-1 and V is TRBV27; D unclear. Germline CDR1 reads MNHEY; CDR2 reads SMNVEV (reference sequence). The CDR3 length is 15 residues. With 6 bases removed from V and 0 bases from J, the gap between germline ends came to 14 bases. The CDR3 is CASRARLNMNTEAFF. The CDR3 bases are TGTGCCAGCAGGGCCCGACTTAATATGAACACTGAAGCTTTCTTT.

The V and J genes are TRBV11-2 and TRBJ2-7; 10 bases agree with TRBD1. V lost 5 bases and J lost 0; bases outside the gene matches: 4. Germline V gene sequence: CDR1 SGHAT, CDR2 FQNNGV. This CDR3 is 15 amino acids long. The CDR3, as DNA: TGTGCCAGCAGCAGCCGGACAGGGGGCTCCTACGAGCAGTACTTC. This gives the protein CASSSRTGGSYEQYF.

The V call is TRBV9, the J call TRBJ2-1, with TRBD2 matching 9 bases. This CDR3 region has 17 residues. The V gene's germline CDR1 is SGDLS and CDR2 YYNGEE. The trim removed 0 bases at V and 6 bases at J, leaving 10 bases unmatched. In nucleotides, the CDR3 is TGTGCCAGCAGCGTAGCGGGCCTAGCGGGACTGGGCAATGAGCAGTTCTTC. It codes for CASSVAGLAGLGNEQFF.

This chain joins TRBV19 and TRBJ1-2, with TRBD1 as a possible D gene (6 bases). CDR1 and CDR2 (germline): LNHDA, SQIVND (reference sequence). The CDR3 is 12 amino acids. Trimming pared 7 bases from V and 4 bases from J, leaving 10 bases between. The CDR3 nucleotides read TGTGCCAGTATTGACAGGCGCTATGGCTACACCTTC. Encoded protein: CASIDRRYGYTF.

Comments on this clone: This may be a read error: a much more frequent sequence differs by one nucleotide. Other DNA sequences in this sample translate to the same CDR3. V usage is TRBV5-1 and J usage is TRBJ2-1; D perhaps matches TRBD2 (6 bases). V was cut by 0 bases and J by 4 bases, with 11 bases left in between. The CDR3 has 15 residues. Germline CDR1 reads SGHRS; CDR2 reads YFSETQ. This chain's CDR3 is CASSLDSGGYNEQFF. The CDR3 DNA reads TGCGCCAGCAGCTTGGATAGCGGCGGGTACAATGAGCAGTTCTTC. The entire variable domain, with the rest obtained from reference TRBV5-1 and TRBJ2-1, is as follows: KAGVTQTPRYLIKTRGQQVTLSCSPISGHRSVSWYQQTPGQGLQFLFEYFSETQRNKGNFPGRFSGRQFSNSRSEMNVSTLELGDSALYLCASSLDSGGYNEQFFGPGTRLTVL.

This clone has more than one count but fewer than ten. The chain joins TRBV7-3 to TRBJ2-2, with TRBD1 identical over 7 bases. Germline V CDR1 and CDR2: SGHTA, FQGTGA. The ends lost 1 base at V and 10 bases at J; junction bases unmatched: 3. CDR3 length: 13 residues. CDR3 sequence reads: CASSLRGGAELFF. CDR3 sequence (DNA): TGTGCCAGCAGCTTAAGAGGGGGCGCGGAGCTGTTTTTT.

The gene calls are TRBV6-5 and TRBJ2-7; 7 bases are a match to TRBD2. This CDR3 has 12 residues. Germline values: CDR1 MNHEY, CDR2 SVGAGI. The V and J ends lost 7 bases and 7 bases, in that order; junction bases with no gene match: 7. The CDR3: CASKRWGGEQYF. The CDR3 DNA sequence: TGTGCCAGCAAAAGATGGGGGGGTGAGCAGTACTTC.

The chain couples TRBV30 to TRBJ1-4; a possible D gene is TRBD1 (6 bases). The length of the CDR3 is 15 residues. V lost 1 base and J 5 bases, leaving 14 bases between the germline ends. Per the germline V gene, CDR1 is GTSNPN and CDR2 is SVGIG (reference sequence). The CDR3 region is CAWSAFGGQNEKLFF. In nucleotides, the CDR3 is TGTGCCTGGAGTGCTTTTGGGGGGCAGAATGAAAAACTGTTTTTT.

This chain links TRBV2 with TRBJ1-2, with D perhaps TRBD1 (5 bases). The V and J ends lost 4 bases and 5 bases respectively, with 11 bases between them. CDR1 is SNHLY and CDR2 is FYNNEI in the germline V gene. CDR3 length equals 13 residues. The CDR3 DNA reads as TGTGCCAGCAGTGGGGACGGATTATATGGCTACACCTTC. It codes for CASSGDGLYGYTF.

The chain is built from TRBV5-1 and TRBJ2-3; D is possibly TRBD1 (5 bases). Per germline, CDR1 SGHRS and CDR2 YFSETQ. CDR3 length equals 16 residues. V lost 7 bases and J lost 0, with 18 bases in between. In DNA form, the CDR3 reads TGCGCCAGCGCCCTCCTGGTTGGGGCTAGCACAGATACGCAGTATTTT. Protein sequence: CASALLVGASTDTQYF.

This chain connects TRBV29-1 to TRBJ1-1; D is possibly TRBD1 (5 bases). CDR1 is SQVTM and CDR2 is ANQGSEA in the germline V gene. This CDR3 is built from 12 residues. V was cut by 3 bases and J by 5 bases, with 10 bases left in between. DNA for the CDR3: TGCAGCGTTGATGGGGGATTTACTGAAGCTTTCTTT. It yields the protein CSVDGGFTEAFF.

J is TRBJ2-7 and V is TRBV11-2; the D gene is possibly TRBD1 (5 bases). Trimming took 6 bases from V and 1 from J, leaving 7 bases between them. CDR1 and CDR2 from the germline V gene are SGHAT and FQNNGV. This CDR3 contains 12 residues. In DNA form, the CDR3 reads TGTGCCAGCAGAACAGGTTCCTACGAGCAGTACTTC. This encodes CASRTGSYEQYF.

Comment on this clone: At the DNA level, this CDR3 is encoded by other sequences in the same sample as well. The rearrangement uses TRBV19 and TRBJ2-1; the match to TRBD1 covers 11 bases. Looked up from germline, CDR1 is LNHDA and CDR2 is SQIVND (reference sequence). The V segment lost 3 bases and the J segment 4 bases; nucleotides outside the gene matches: 8. This CDR3 region has 17 residues. This chain's CDR3 is CASSIDSGTGGYNEQFF. Here the CDR3 DNA reads TGTGCCAGTAGTATTGATTCCGGGACAGGGGGGTACAATGAGCAGTTCTTC.

This chain joins TRBV30 and TRBJ2-7, with a tentative D call TRBD2 (6 bases). Germline-derived CDR1 and CDR2 are GTSNPN and SVGIG (reference sequence). This CDR3 has 13 residues. Trimming left V 3 bases short and J 1 base short, with 10 bases between. The CDR3 sequence: CAWRAGHSYEQYF. CDR3 nucleotide sequence: TGTGCCTGGAGAGCGGGCCATTCCTACGAGCAGTACTTC.

In regard to this clone: Because the CDR3's place on the DNA is in doubt, the DNA is left out and the CDR3 is given as listed by TCRdb. The V call is TRBV19, the J call TRBJ2-6; the D segment call TRBD1 is taken from the table without a DNA check. Germline values: CDR1 LNHDA, CDR2 SQIVND (reference sequence). Termini included, the CDR3 measures 16 amino acids. The CDR3 here is CASSIAGVPGANVLTF.

The chain links TRBV28 to TRBJ1-2, with 7 bases matching TRBD1. The CDR3 is 15 amino acids. The V segment lost 6 bases and the J segment 8 bases; nucleotides outside the gene matches: 15. The V gene's germline CDR1 is MDHEN and CDR2 SYDVKM. The CDR3: CASSSRTGPSRGYTF. DNA for the CDR3: TGTGCCAGCAGCTCAAGGACAGGTCCCTCGAGAGGCTACACCTTC.

V is TRBV7-3 and J is TRBJ2-2; possible D gene TRBD1, 7 bases. From germline, CDR1 is SGHTA and CDR2 FQGTGA. Trimming stripped 2 bases from V and 0 bases from J, with 10 bases between. This CDR3 is built from 16 residues. The CDR3 DNA follows: TGTGCCAGCAGCTTAGGGGGGACAGCGAACACCGGGGAGCTGTTTTTT. It yields the protein CASSLGGTANTGELFF.

The rearrangement links TRBV5-1 to TRBJ2-7; D possibly corresponds to TRBD1 (6 bases). V lost 5 bases and J lost 7, with 16 bases in between. CDR1 is SGHRS, CDR2 YFSETQ, per germline. The CDR3 is 13 residues long. The CDR3 spells CASREGGAREQYF. For the CDR3, the DNA is TGCGCCAGCAGAGAAGGGGGAGCTCGGGAGCAGTACTTC.

This clone was found once. The chain employs TRBV28 and TRBJ1-2; 9 nucleotides agree with TRBD1. Germline lookup yields CDR1 MDHEN and CDR2 SYDVKM. Trimming at V came to 6 bases and at J to 6 bases, leaving 14 bases not matched to a gene. This CDR3 spans 16 amino acids. The CDR3 loop reads CASSPPGQGMTNGYTF. The CDR3 DNA is TGTGCCAGCAGCCCCCCTGGACAGGGGATGACGAATGGCTACACCTTC.

The CDR3 loop is CASSGAGGSGNTIYF. The CDR3 DNA sequence: TGTGCCAGCAGTGGGGCAGGGGGCTCTGGAAACACCATATATTTT. This chain uses TRBV28 with TRBJ1-3, with TRBD1 matching over 7 bases. This CDR3 is built from 15 residues. Trimming at V came to 5 bases and at J to 0 bases, leaving 4 bases not matched to a gene. The V gene's germline CDR1 is MDHEN and CDR2 SYDVKM.

The gene calls are TRBV5-4 and TRBJ2-3; TRBD2 matches 9 bases. V shed 0 bases and J 2 bases; nucleotides not matched to a gene: 1. Germline CDR1 and CDR2: SGHNT and YYREEE (reference sequence). The CDR3 sequence is 15 residues long. CDR3 loop: CASSLGLAATDTQYF. CDR3 DNA sequence: TGTGCCAGCAGCTTGGGACTAGCGGCCACAGATACGCAGTATTTT. Based on the CDR3 plus reference TRBV5-4 and TRBJ2-3, the full variable domain is ETGVTQSPTHLIKTRGQQVTLRCSSQSGHNTVSWYQQALGQGPQFIFQYYREEENGRGNFPPRFSGLQFPNYSSELNVNALELDDSALYLCASSLGLAATDTQYFGPGTRLTVL.

Remarks on this clone: A much larger clone lies one base from this, so it may be a read error. The V gene is TRBV7-8, the J gene TRBJ2-5; TRBD2 matches 8 bases. The CDR3 has 13 residues. The J segment lost 9 bases and the V segment lost 3 bases, leaving 6 bases of the junction unmatched. CDR1 and CDR2 (germline): SGHVS, FQNEAQ. CDR3 bases: TGTGCCAGCAGCTTTGGCAGGCGGGAGGCCCAGTACTTC. Translating gives CASSFGRREAQYF.

Regarding this clone: A read error may be the cause here, since a much bigger clone is one base away. The V and J genes are TRBV27 and TRBJ2-7, with TRBD1 matching over 8 bases. This CDR3 is 14 amino acids long. With 3 bases clipped from V and 0 bases from J, the junction kept 1 base outside the gene matches. The germline CDR1 and CDR2 sequences are MNHEY and SMNVEV (reference sequence). CDR3 coding DNA: TGTGCCAGCAGTTTCCAGGGGGCCTCCTACGAGCAGTACTTC. Encoded protein: CASSFQGASYEQYF.

This chain connects TRBV5-1 to TRBJ2-1; tentatively, D is TRBD1 (6 bases). The CDR3 is 15 residues long. V lost 5 bases and J 5 bases, leaving 17 bases between the germline ends. Per the germline V gene, CDR1 is SGHRS and CDR2 is YFSETQ. In DNA form, the CDR3 reads TGCGCCAGCAGACCACCCGGGACATATAACAATGAGCAGTTCTTC. This translates into CASRPPGTYNNEQFF.

The chain uses TRBV25-1 and TRBJ2-5; D not certain. Germline assignment: CDR1 MGHDK and CDR2 SYGVNS. Trimming took 4 bases from V and 5 from J, leaving 14 bases between them. There are 14 residues in the CDR3. CDR3 coding DNA: TGTGCCAGCAGTGCTAATGTGAAGTCGGAGACCCAGTACTTC. Translating it yields CASSANVKSETQYF. Supplemented by reference TRBV25-1 and TRBJ2-5, the full variable domain reads EADIYQTPRYLVIGTGKKITLECSQTMGHDKMYWYQQDPGMELHLIHYSYGVNSTEKGDLSSESTVSRIRTEHFPLTLESARPSHTSQYLCASSANVKSETQYFGPGTRLLVL.

The chain is built from TRBV2 and TRBJ2-5; no clear D. Judging by the DNA end, TRBJ2-7 fits better; the J call may be wrong. The length of the CDR3 is 11 residues. CDR1 and CDR2 from the germline V gene are SNHLY and FYNNEI. The CDR3 region is CASSQSVEQYF. The CDR3 DNA reads TGTGCCAGCAGCCAGTCGGTCGAGCAGTACTTC.

The genes are TRBV7-2 and TRBJ2-7; D possibly corresponds to TRBD2 (5 bases). The CDR3 loop spans 15 amino acids. CDR1 and CDR2 (germline): SGHTA, FQGNSA. Trimming took 2 bases from V and 4 from J, leaving 15 bases between them. DNA of the CDR3: TGTGCCAGCAGCTTATTGAGCGGTGGGGTTTACGAGCAGTACTTC. Residues: CASSLLSGGVYEQYF.

This rearrangement joins TRBV28 to TRBJ1-5, with 8 nucleotides matching TRBD1. CDR3 length equals 15 residues. From germline, CDR1 is MDHEN and CDR2 SYDVKM. V lost 4 bases to trimming and J lost 5 bases; unmatched junction nucleotides: 7. As DNA, the CDR3 is TGTGCCAGCAGTTCCTGGACAGGGCTGGATCAGCCCCAGCATTTT. It specifies CASSSWTGLDQPQHF.